This T cell receptor (beta chain) was recorded in a study of T cell responses to AZD1222 COVID-19 vaccine. Study details: Pooling was applied to second doses at about 4 or about 12 weeks.

Termini included, the CDR3 measures 11 amino acids. Germline values: CDR1 DFQATT, CDR2 SNEGSKA (reference sequence). Sequencing was performed with immunoSEQ multiplex PCR; in TCRdb, only in-frame clones are kept and a portion is missing. The repertoire includes tens of thousands of clones, around 85% of them detected once, and over 15% sits in the top ten. Comment on this clone: The conserved phenylalanine or tryptophan normally closing the CDR3 is absent here, so this likely arose from a read error. It is unclear where the CDR3 begins or ends on the DNA, so no DNA is shown, and the CDR3 is as TCRdb lists it.

This clonotype originated in an adult in good health. Sample: peripheral blood, taken on day 0 of AZD1222 vaccination. The chain carries TRBV20-1 and TRBJ2-3; TRBD2, as called in the table, went unchecked against the DNA. Here the CDR3 reads CSARDRTRGVA.